Listed below are T cell receptor beta chains from one sample, sequenced in a study of prognosis after radiotherapy for stage I lung cancer. Using its own MiXCR run on the multiplex PCR reads, TCRdb lists one record per CDR3 protein. The table includes around 30,000 distinct CDR3 sequences, less than 40% detected once. Sequencing was performed on PBMCs, taken before or after stereotactic body radiation therapy (not recorded which). These receptor sequences come from a donor over 45 with non-small cell lung cancer. CDR3s leave out the opening cysteine and the closing phenylalanine or tryptophan. Fields, in order: CDR3 protein, V gene.

ASSTRGPVADVLT,TRBV7-2
ASGGDFCGELS,TRBV6-1
AWSVLQSGGPRATDTQY,TRBV30
ASSLGSEAF,TRBV6-2/TRBV6-3
ASSSTGVGSPLH,TRBV12-3/TRBV12-4
ASNRAVNTQAF,TRBV7-9
SVAREVNTEAF,TRBV29-1
ASRETTNEKLF,TRBV28
SARDPTGGDTIY,TRBV20-1
SARGWTGGGLETQY,TRBV20-1